Sequencing of this T cell receptor beta chain was carried out in a study of early T cells in non-severe SARS-CoV-2 infection. Each CDR3 protein gets one entry after TCRdb re-called the 5' RACE reads with MiXCR. The sample carries about 80,000 distinct CDR3 sequences, around 8.7% recorded once. The CDR3 spans 16 residues. The germline CDR1 and CDR2 sequences are SGHTA and FQGTGA. V was clipped by 5 bases and J by 4 bases; unmatched bases: 6. This clonotype showed up many times. Material: whole blood. The source of this sequence is an adult who was a healthcare worker with PCR-confirmed SARS-CoV-2 infection or an uninfected control (not recorded which). The chain uses TRBV7-3 and TRBJ2-1; the match to TRBD2 covers 12 bases. The chain's CDR3 is CASSVSGTSGYNEQFF. For the CDR3, the DNA is TGTGCCAGCAGCGTCTCCGGGACTAGCGGGTACAATGAGCAGTTCTTC.